A selection of T cell receptor beta chains follows, all from one sample in a study of blood T cell repertoires in COVID-19. Assay used: immunoSEQ multiplex PCR; TCRdb lists only in-frame clones, some missing. The data show approximately 35,000 clones, about 82% seen once. The sample taken for sequencing was peripheral blood. The source is an elderly man with active COVID-19. The CDR3 runs from the conserved cysteine through the conserved F or W. Fields, in order: clone size, J gene, V gene, D gene, CDR3 protein, CDR3 DNA. A D gene is named only where the DNA matches it firmly. Size is omitted from some rows. Given values are once, few, many or a class for expanded clones.

clone_size: NA
j_call: TRBJ1-2
v_call: TRBV6-2/TRBV6-3
d_call: NA
cdr3_aa: CASSYSKDGQGGYTF
cdr3_nt: TGTGCCAGCAGTTACTCGAAGGATGGGCAGGGCGGCTACACCTTC

clone_size: NA
j_call: TRBJ2-7
v_call: TRBV20-1
d_call: NA
cdr3_aa: CSANRDYEQYF
cdr3_nt: TGCAGTGCGAACCGGGACTACGAGCAGTACTTC

clone_size: NA
j_call: TRBJ2-7
v_call: TRBV10-3
d_call: TRBD1
cdr3_aa: CAIAGQGTYEQYF
cdr3_nt: TGTGCCATCGCAGGACAGGGGACCTACGAGCAGTACTTC

clone_size: NA
j_call: TRBJ2-5
v_call: TRBV4-1
d_call: NA
cdr3_aa: CASSRLPGQQETQYF
cdr3_nt: TGCGCCAGCAGCCGACTTCCGGGACAACAAGAGACCCAGTACTTC

clone_size: NA
j_call: TRBJ2-3
v_call: TRBV9
d_call: TRBD2
cdr3_aa: CASSDLAGGSTDTQYF
cdr3_nt: TGTGCCAGCAGCGACTTAGCGGGGGGCAGCACAGATACGCAGTATTTT

clone_size: NA
j_call: TRBJ2-7
v_call: TRBV3-1/TRBV3-2
d_call: TRBD2
cdr3_aa: CASSRGRGGSVVYEQYF
cdr3_nt: TGTGCCAGCAGCCGCGGGAGGGGGGGGAGTGTGGTCTACGAGCAGTACTTC

clone_size: NA
j_call: TRBJ1-1
v_call: TRBV7-9
d_call: NA
cdr3_aa: CASSLMGGNTEAFF
cdr3_nt: TGTGCCAGCAGCCTTATGGGGGGAAACACTGAAGCTTTCTTT

clone_size: NA
j_call: TRBJ2-1
v_call: TRBV4-1
d_call: NA
cdr3_aa: CASSQVGRGDNEQFF
cdr3_nt: TGCGCCAGCAGCCAAGTTGGCAGGGGGGACAATGAGCAGTTCTTC

clone_size: NA
j_call: TRBJ1-2
v_call: TRBV7-2
d_call: TRBD1
cdr3_aa: CASSPSRGQGLGGYTF
cdr3_nt: TGTGCCAGCAGCCCGAGCCGGGGACAGGGCTTGGGAGGCTACACCTTC

clone_size: once
j_call: TRBJ1-2
v_call: TRBV9
d_call: NA
cdr3_aa: CASSPRLLPYGYTF
cdr3_nt: TGTGCCAGCAGCCCTAGGTTACTACCTTATGGCTACACCTTC

clone_size: NA
j_call: TRBJ1-1
v_call: TRBV27
d_call: NA
cdr3_aa: CASSFGTGRVTEAFF
cdr3_nt: TGTGCCAGCAGTTTCGGAACCGGCAGGGTGACTGAAGCTTTCTTT

clone_size: NA
j_call: TRBJ2-2
v_call: TRBV7-9
d_call: NA
cdr3_aa: CASTFGLNTGELFF
cdr3_nt: TGTGCCAGCACCTTTGGGCTGAACACCGGGGAGCTGTTTTTT

clone_size: NA
j_call: TRBJ2-7
v_call: TRBV6-5
d_call: NA
cdr3_aa: CASSSPGTYEQYF
cdr3_nt: TGTGCCAGCAGTTCCCCAGGGACCTACGAGCAGTACTTC

clone_size: NA
j_call: TRBJ2-1
v_call: TRBV7-2
d_call: NA
cdr3_aa: CASSLLAGDEQFF
cdr3_nt: TGTGCCAGCAGCTTACTGGCAGGGGATGAGCAGTTCTTC

clone_size: NA
j_call: TRBJ2-7
v_call: TRBV10-3
d_call: NA
cdr3_aa: CAIRRQASSYEQYF
cdr3_nt: TGTGCCATCAGAAGACAGGCCTCTTCCTACGAGCAGTACTTC